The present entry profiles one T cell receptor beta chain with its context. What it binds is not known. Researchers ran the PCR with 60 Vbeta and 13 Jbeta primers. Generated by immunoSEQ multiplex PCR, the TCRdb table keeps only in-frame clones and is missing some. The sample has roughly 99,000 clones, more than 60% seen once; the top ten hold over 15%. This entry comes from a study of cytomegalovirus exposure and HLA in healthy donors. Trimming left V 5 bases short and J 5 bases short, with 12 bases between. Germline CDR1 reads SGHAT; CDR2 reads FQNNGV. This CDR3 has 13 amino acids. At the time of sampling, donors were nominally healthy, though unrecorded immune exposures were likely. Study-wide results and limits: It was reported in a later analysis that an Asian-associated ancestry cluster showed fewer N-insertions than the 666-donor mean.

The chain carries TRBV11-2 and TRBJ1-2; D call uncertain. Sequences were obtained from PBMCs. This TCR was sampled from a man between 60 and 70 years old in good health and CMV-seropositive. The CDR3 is CASSPISVYGYTF. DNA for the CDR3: TGTGCCAGCAGCCCGATATCGGTGTATGGCTACACCTTC.